This TCR beta chain was captured in a study of early T cells in non-severe SARS-CoV-2 infection. Whole-study context: The sequenced material was bulk RNA from unsorted whole blood, and its chains were unpaired.

Study-wide results and limits: Sequences matched to VDJdb favored anti-spike CD8 responses, while private and CD4 specificities were missed.

CDR3 length: 13 residues. Trimming took 6 bases from V and 5 from J, leaving 11 bases between them. TCRdb processed the 5' RACE reads anew with MiXCR; each CDR3 protein has one entry. Counted here are some 91,000 distinct CDR3 sequences, around 13% occurring once; the ten biggest clones make up over 2%. On this clonotype: Its antigen is undetermined.

The clonotype originates from an adult who was a healthcare worker with PCR-confirmed SARS-CoV-2 infection or an uninfected control (not recorded which). Sequencing input: whole blood. This rearrangement joins TRBV12-3 or TRBV12-4 to TRBJ2-1; no clear D. The DNA for the CDR3 is TGTGCCAGCAGCCCAACACCTAACAATGAGCAGTTCTTC. Protein: CASSPTPNNEQFF.